Given below is one TCR beta chain in context. The sample is drawn from a study of blood T cell repertoires in COVID-19. Profiling relied on immunoSEQ multiplex PCR, and the TCRdb table lists in-frame clones only, not all of them. The sample carries 50,000 to 75,000 clones, 92% recorded once. There are 14 residues in the CDR3. The germline V gene has CDR1 MNHEY and CDR2 SVGAGI. The V end lost 2 bases, the J end lost 4 bases, and 11 bases lay between the germline ends. The receptor comes from a man over 45 with active COVID-19. The sequencing input was peripheral blood. The J gene is TRBJ1-2, the V gene TRBV6-5, with a weak D call TRBD1 (6 bases). This chain's CDR3 is CASSYRSGVYGYTF. The CDR3 DNA sequence: TGTGCCAGCAGTTACCGCTCAGGGGTCTATGGCTACACCTTC.